The present T cell receptor beta chain was sequenced within a study of blood T cell repertoires in COVID-19. The V gene lost 0 bases and the J gene lost 4 bases, with 11 bases spanning the gap. The length of the CDR3 is 15 residues. CDR1 SGHNT and CDR2 YYREEE come from the germline V gene (reference sequence). The repertoire was sequenced with immunoSEQ multiplex PCR; TCRdb's copy has only in-frame clones and lacks some. The sample records about 110,000 clones, approximately 90% being singletons. The rearrangement uses TRBV5-4 and TRBJ2-1, with no clear D. Material for sequencing was peripheral blood. The TCR sequence derives from an elderly woman with acute or convalescent COVID-19. The CDR3 loop reads CASSLGGQRYNEQFF. The CDR3 nucleotides read TGTGCCAGCAGCTTGGGAGGCCAGAGGTACAATGAGCAGTTCTTC.